These 31 T cell receptor beta chains were sequenced from one sample in a study of T cell responses to AZD1222 COVID-19 vaccine. Generated by immunoSEQ multiplex PCR, the TCRdb table keeps only in-frame clones and is missing some. There are 90,000 to 110,000 clones in the sample; around 90% occur only once, and roughly 5% lies in the top ten. The sample in question was peripheral blood, obtained on day 0 of AZD1222 vaccination. Receptors were obtained from an adult in good health.

This chain links TRBV5-5 with TRBJ2-1; TRBD1 or TRBD2 may be the D gene (6 bases each). V shed 5 bases and J shed 0 bases, with 12 bases lying between them. Germline V gene lookup returns CDR1 SGHKS and CDR2 YYEKEE (reference sequence). The CDR3 sequence is 15 residues long. CDR3 loop: CASRAGTNSYNEQFF. Written as DNA, the CDR3 is TGTGCCAGCAGGGCGGGGACAAACTCCTACAATGAGCAGTTCTTC.

This chain connects TRBV28 to TRBJ1-4; D gene ambiguous. Trimming removed 3 bases at V and 5 bases at J, with 7 bases between. Germline values: CDR1 MDHEN, CDR2 SYDVKM. The CDR3 consists of 13 residues. CDR3: CASSFLRNEKLFF. The CDR3 DNA follows: TGTGCCAGCAGTTTTCTTCGGAATGAAAAACTGTTTTTT.

This chain uses TRBV6-2 or TRBV6-3 with TRBJ1-2; maybe TRBD1 (6 bases). CDR1 is MNHEY and CDR2 is SVGEGT in the germline V gene. V was pared by 2 bases and J by 3 bases, with 13 bases between. The CDR3 extends over 15 amino acids. CDR3 coding DNA: TGTGCCAGCAGTTACCCAGTGGACAGCCACTATGGCTACACCTTC. Encoded protein: CASSYPVDSHYGYTF.

This clone showed up just once. The J gene is TRBJ2-1, the V gene TRBV28, with 7 bases identical to TRBD2. The CDR3 totals 13 residues. The germline gives CDR1 MDHEN, CDR2 SYDVKM. After removal of 2 bases from V and 10 bases from J, the junction contained 5 bases not matched to a gene. In nucleotides, the CDR3 is TGTGCCAGCAGTTTACCAGGGACTAACGAGCAGTTCTTC. Translating gives CASSLPGTNEQFF.

This clone was counted between two and nine times. The chain employs TRBV10-2 and TRBJ2-5; maybe TRBD2 (5 bases). The CDR3 is 15 residues long. The germline V gene has CDR1 WSHSY and CDR2 SAAADI. V was cut by 3 bases and J by 4 bases, with 15 bases left in between. In DNA form, the CDR3 reads TGCGCCAGCAGTGATTCGGTCCTGGCGGGAGAGACCCAGTACTTC. The encoded protein is CASSDSVLAGETQYF.

This clone was seen once. The V and J genes are TRBV5-1 and TRBJ2-7; D remains unclear. CDR3 length equals 14 residues. Germline loops: CDR1 SGHRS, CDR2 YFSETQ. Between the trimmed V and J ends, which lost 1 base and 5 bases, there was a span of 13 bases. The CDR3 reads CASSLIPAVDEQYF. The CDR3, as DNA: TGCGCCAGCAGCTTGATACCGGCGGTGGACGAGCAGTACTTC. Full variable domain (remainder filled in from reference TRBV5-1 and TRBJ2-7): KAGVTQTPRYLIKTRGQQVTLSCSPISGHRSVSWYQQTPGQGLQFLFEYFSETQRNKGNFPGRFSGRQFSNSRSEMNVSTLELGDSALYLCASSLIPAVDEQYFGPGTRLTVT.

This chain links TRBV2 with TRBJ1-2; D may be TRBD1 (5 bases). Germline V gene data show CDR1 as SNHLY and CDR2 as FYNNEI. The CDR3 extends over 17 amino acids. Trimming removed 1 base from V and 4 bases from J, with 19 bases in between. The CDR3 nucleotides are TGTGCCAGCAGTGAAGACTTTGGGGGGTGGGGAGTCTATGGCTACACCTTC. Protein product: CASSEDFGGWGVYGYTF.

CDR3 sequence (DNA): TGTGCCACCAGTGATGGGGGTCTAACGCCCGATCCCCGGCTGTTTTTT. This sequence encodes CATSDGGLTPDPRLFF. The rearrangement uses TRBV24-1 and TRBJ2-2; TRBD1 or TRBD2 may be the D gene (5 bases each). The CDR3 is made up of 16 amino acids. The ends were cut back, 3 bases at V and 13 bases at J, with 23 bases in the middle. Germline loops: CDR1 KGHDR, CDR2 SFDVKD.

This clone was seen just once. The chain couples TRBV21-1 to TRBJ1-5; the listed D gene, TRBD1, was not tested against the DNA. TRBV21-1 counts as a pseudogene. The CDR3 has 15 residues. The CDR3 nucleotides are TGTGCCAGCAGCAAAACAGACAGACCTTATCAGCCCCAGCATTTT. Translating it yields CASSKTDRPYQPQHF.

The V call is TRBV4-2, the J call TRBJ2-1, with no clear D. Germline V gives CDR1 LGHNA, CDR2 YNFKEQ. Trimming stripped 1 base from V and 7 bases from J, with 8 bases between. The CDR3 spans 13 residues. The CDR3: CASSQAVLNEQFF. In nucleotides, the CDR3 is TGTGCCAGCAGCCAAGCCGTATTAAATGAGCAGTTCTTC.

In this sample, this clone turned up once. The gene calls are TRBV6-2 or TRBV6-3 and TRBJ2-1; 10 bases match TRBD2. The germline V gene has CDR1 MNHEY and CDR2 SVGEGT. The CDR3 has 14 residues. The V gene end was trimmed by 5 bases and the J gene end by 5 bases; junction bases not matched to a gene: 3. The CDR3 DNA reads TGTGCCAGCAGTCAGCGGGGGGGCAACAATGAGCAGTTCTTC. Translating gives CASSQRGGNNEQFF.

J is TRBJ1-2 and V is TRBV29-1, with D perhaps matching TRBD1 (5 bases). V was cut by 1 base and J by 3 bases, with 12 bases left in between. Germline CDR1 and CDR2: SQVTM and ANQGSEA. The CDR3 has 14 residues. For the CDR3, the DNA is TGCAGCGTTGAAGTTCCGGGGGACTACTATGGCTACACCTTC. Its protein is CSVEVPGDYYGYTF.

This chain connects TRBV2 to TRBJ1-4, with D perhaps TRBD1 (5 bases). The CDR3 length is 15 residues. V lost 6 bases, J lost 7 bases, and 18 bases lay in between. Germline-derived CDR1 and CDR2 are SNHLY and FYNNEI. As DNA, the CDR3 is TGTGCCAGCAGGGCCGACATGACGAGGGGTGAAAAACTGTTTTTT. Amino acids: CASRADMTRGEKLFF.

This chain links TRBV27 with TRBJ2-5; no definite D call. This CDR3 contains 11 residues. Germline assignment: CDR1 MNHEY and CDR2 SMNVEV (reference sequence). V lost 6 bases and J lost 4, with 6 bases in between. The CDR3 region has the DNA TGTGCCAGCAGACAACTAGAGACCCAGTACTTC. As protein: CASRQLETQYF.

This clone was recorded once. This sequence joins TRBV5-4 and TRBJ2-6; 7 nucleotides line up with TRBD1. The V segment lost 7 bases and the J segment 2 bases; nucleotides outside the gene matches: 9. CDR3 length: 16 amino acids. Germline CDR1 reads SGHNT; CDR2 reads YYREEE (reference sequence). The CDR3 sequence is CASRGYRGTGANVLTF. CDR3 nucleotides: TGTGCCAGCCGAGGGTACAGGGGAACTGGGGCCAACGTCCTGACTTTC.

There are a few counts of this clone. V is TRBV28 and J is TRBJ2-1; possibly TRBD1 for D (6 bases). CDR1 and CDR2 (germline): MDHEN, SYDVKM. V was shortened by 6 bases and J by 0 bases, with 24 bases between the two germline ends. This CDR3 is built from 19 residues. Here the CDR3 DNA reads TGTGCCAGCAGGGGGGCCCCGGTAGGGGGTAAATACTCCTACAATGAGCAGTTCTTC. Translated, it gives CASRGAPVGGKYSYNEQFF. The variable domain in full, completed from reference TRBV28 and TRBJ2-1, reads DVKVTQSSRYLVKRTGEKVFLECVQDMDHENMFWYRQDPGLGLRLIYFSYDVKMKEKGDIPEGYSVSREKKERFSLILESASTNQTSMYLCASRGAPVGGKYSYNEQFFGPGTRLTVL.

V and J are TRBV7-9 and TRBJ1-5, with 7 positions matching TRBD1. The germline V gene has CDR1 SEHNR and CDR2 FQNEAQ (reference sequence). The CDR3 has 13 amino acids. The trim removed 5 bases at V and 5 bases at J, leaving 3 bases unmatched. CDR3 loop: CASSRDRYQPQHF. CDR3 DNA sequence: TGTGCCAGCAGCCGGGACAGATATCAGCCCCAGCATTTT.

This chain links TRBV4-2 with TRBJ1-4; no firm D call. This CDR3 comprises 16 residues. Germline CDR1 and CDR2: LGHNA and YNFKEQ. V lost 2 bases, J lost 7 bases, and 17 bases lay in between. The CDR3 coding sequence is TGTGCCAGCAGCCAACGGACTCCGGGTCCGGGTGAAAAACTGTTTTTT. This gives the protein CASSQRTPGPGEKLFF.

The V and J genes are TRBV30 and TRBJ1-6; a weak D match, TRBD1 (5 bases). Trimming took off 5 bases at V and 13 bases at J, with 21 bases between the two ends. CDR1 GTSNPN and CDR2 SVGIG come from the germline V gene (reference sequence). The CDR3 totals 14 residues. CDR3 residues: CAWDTGLHRVPLHF. CDR3 nucleotide sequence: TGTGCCTGGGATACGGGACTGCACCGGGTGCCCCTCCACTTT.

This rearrangement joins TRBV4-3 to TRBJ1-2; 7 nucleotides align to TRBD1. The CDR3 loop spans 15 amino acids. Looked up from germline, CDR1 is LGHNA and CDR2 is YSLEER. J lost 8 bases, V lost 4 bases, and 13 bases had no gene match. DNA for the CDR3: TGCGCCAGCAGCCTGGGACAGTCAAGTGTGTTCGGCTACACCTTC. Protein: CASSLGQSSVFGYTF.

The CDR3 DNA is TGCGCCAGCAGCTTGGAGGTAGCGGACGAGCAGTACTTC. Translated, it gives CASSLEVADEQYF. The chain is built from TRBV5-1 and TRBJ2-7, with D tentatively TRBD2 (6 bases). This CDR3 is 13 amino acids long. V gave up 0 bases and J gave up 5 bases, with 9 bases separating them. Germline V lookup: CDR1 SGHRS, CDR2 YFSETQ.

This sequence joins TRBV5-4 and TRBJ2-1, with 7 nucleotides matching TRBD2. The V and J ends lost 4 bases and 3 bases, in that order; junction bases with no gene match: 7. Germline V CDR1 and CDR2: SGHNT, YYREEE (reference sequence). CDR3 length: 15 amino acids. Here the CDR3 reads CASSKAGFIYNEQFF. CDR3 nucleotides: TGTGCCAGCAGCAAAGCGGGATTTATCTACAATGAGCAGTTCTTC.

V usage is TRBV6-5 and J usage is TRBJ2-5, with D possibly called TRBD1 or TRBD2 (6 bases each). The CDR3 contains 16 residues. CDR1 is MNHEY, CDR2 SVGAGI, per germline. The V gene lost 4 bases and the J gene lost 1 base, with 16 bases spanning the gap. The CDR3: CASSSEGGRGQETQYF. In DNA, the CDR3 is TGTGCCAGCAGTTCTGAGGGGGGCCGGGGCCAAGAGACCCAGTACTTC.

The chain carries TRBV4-2 and TRBJ2-5; 9 nucleotides match TRBD2. CDR3 length equals 17 residues. Trimming at V came to 4 bases and at J to 2 bases, leaving 11 bases not matched to a gene. Germline loops: CDR1 LGHNA, CDR2 YNFKEQ. The CDR3 region is CASSLGGAGGHQETQYF. DNA of the CDR3: TGTGCCAGCAGCCTCGGGGGAGCGGGGGGCCATCAAGAGACCCAGTACTTC.

This chain connects TRBV10-1 to TRBJ2-3; D might be TRBD2 (5 bases). The germline V gene encodes CDR1 WNHNN and CDR2 SYGVQD (reference sequence). The CDR3 has 15 amino acids. Trimming pared 4 bases from V and 0 bases from J, leaving 11 bases between. Here the CDR3 DNA reads TGCGCCAGCAGTGTGGAGGATCCGAGCACAGATACGCAGTATTTT. It is translated as CASSVEDPSTDTQYF.

The J gene is TRBJ1-2, the V gene TRBV4-2, with TRBD1 as a possible D gene (5 bases). The CDR3 totals 17 residues. The V end lost 0 bases, the J end lost 4 bases, and 18 bases lay between the germline ends. From germline, CDR1 is LGHNA and CDR2 YNFKEQ. Written as DNA, the CDR3 is TGTGCCAGCAGCCAAGATGGAGGGGCGGCGGGGGGCTATGGCTACACCTTC. It codes for CASSQDGGAAGGYGYTF.

The table lists this clone with a count of one. The chain carries TRBV25-1 and TRBJ1-1; perhaps TRBD1 as D (6 bases). Germline values: CDR1 MGHDK, CDR2 SYGVNS. The ends were cut back, 5 bases at V and 1 base at J, with 11 bases in the middle. The CDR3 length is 14 residues. The CDR3 DNA is TGTGCCAGCAGTCAAAAAGGGGGGAACACTGAAGCTTTCTTT. Translating gives CASSQKGGNTEAFF.

J is TRBJ2-7 and V is TRBV21-1; no DNA check was done on the table's D call, TRBD1. TRBV21-1 counts as a pseudogene. This CDR3 has 15 residues. In DNA, the CDR3 is TGTGCCAGCAGCGAAACACAGGACAACTCCTACGAGCAGTACTTC. Its protein product is CASSETQDNSYEQYF.

J is TRBJ1-6 and V is TRBV2; no clear D gene. CDR1 and CDR2 (germline): SNHLY, FYNNEI. This CDR3 is built from 14 residues. Trimming left V 7 bases short and J 7 bases short, with 14 bases between. The CDR3 sequence is CASNVEVGNSPLHF. The CDR3 region has the DNA TGTGCCAGCAATGTTGAAGTCGGGAATTCACCCCTCCACTTT.

The chain is built from TRBV10-1 and TRBJ2-3; 10 bases match TRBD2. In germline, CDR1 is WNHNN, CDR2 SYGVQD (reference sequence). CDR3 length: 16 amino acids. V lost 4 bases and J lost 1; bases outside the gene matches: 5. The CDR3 DNA is TGCGCCAGCAGTGGGCCTACTAGCGGGGGCACAGATACGCAGTATTTT. Translated, it gives CASSGPTSGGTDTQYF.

This sequence joins TRBV5-4 and TRBJ2-7; D remains ambiguous. V lost 2 bases to trimming and J lost 2 bases, with 11 bases between them. The CDR3 sequence is 14 residues long. Looked up from germline, CDR1 is SGHNT and CDR2 is YYREEE (reference sequence). The CDR3 DNA follows: TGTGCCAGCAGCTTTAATAGGTTCGCCTACGAGCAGTACTTC. Translating it yields CASSFNRFAYEQYF. The full variable domain, completed using reference TRBV5-4 and TRBJ2-7, is ETGVTQSPTHLIKTRGQQVTLRCSSQSGHNTVSWYQQALGQGPQFIFQYYREEENGRGNFPPRFSGLQFPNYSSELNVNALELDDSALYLCASSFNRFAYEQYFGPGTRLTVT.